These 24 T cell receptor beta chains were sequenced from one sample in a study of T cell changes during pregnancy in multiple sclerosis. The assay was immunoSEQ multiplex PCR, and TCRdb's table has in-frame clones only and misses some. The sample contains 70,000 to 95,000 clones, 85% to 95% of which appear only once. This sample comprised peripheral blood, obtained in the first trimester of pregnancy. The source of these receptors is a female donor with multiple sclerosis, enrolled in a pregnancy study.

V is TRBV5-4 and J is TRBJ1-4, with TRBD1 as a possible D gene (5 bases). Germline V lookup: CDR1 SGHNT, CDR2 YYREEE (reference sequence). Trimming stripped 5 bases from V and 0 bases from J, with 20 bases between. The CDR3 consists of 18 residues. CDR3: CASSSDKAVFPTNEKLFF. The CDR3 DNA reads TGTGCCAGCAGTTCGGACAAGGCGGTTTTTCCAACTAATGAAAAACTGTTTTTT.

The chain employs TRBV7-6 and TRBJ1-6, with a tentative D call TRBD1 (5 bases). The V and J ends lost 0 bases and 9 bases respectively, with 12 bases between them. Germline CDR1 reads SGHVS; CDR2 reads FNYEAQ. This CDR3 spans 15 amino acids. The CDR3 DNA reads TGTGCCAGCAGCTTAGCCGGAGGGGCCGGTTCACCCCTCCACTTT. Residues: CASSLAGGAGSPLHF.

The chain combines TRBV19 with TRBJ1-5; TRBD1 matches at 8 bases. Germline-derived CDR1 and CDR2 are LNHDA and SQIVND (reference sequence). This CDR3 region has 16 residues. After removal of 7 bases from V and 0 bases from J, the junction contained 8 bases not matched to a gene. The CDR3 DNA follows: TGTGCCAGTATCTCGACAGGGGTGGATAGCAATCAGCCCCAGCATTTT. Its translation is CASISTGVDSNQPQHF.

This rearrangement joins TRBV7-3 to TRBJ1-1, with D unresolved. The CDR3 loop spans 14 amino acids. The germline V gene encodes CDR1 SGHTA and CDR2 FQGTGA. The V and J ends lost 6 bases and 0 bases respectively, with 11 bases between them. The DNA of the CDR3 is TGTGCCAGCAGACGGACGGAGGTGAACACTGAAGCTTTCTTT. As protein: CASRRTEVNTEAFF.

This clone was seen a few times. The genes are TRBV7-8 and TRBJ1-6; a weak D match, TRBD1 (6 bases). The CDR3 runs 13 residues. V lost 5 bases and J 10 bases, leaving 12 bases between the germline ends. Germline CDR1 reads SGHVS; CDR2 reads FQNEAQ. In nucleotides, the CDR3 is TGTGCCAGCAGCCCCGGGGACAACTCACCCCTCCACTTT. Translation: CASSPGDNSPLHF.

A single count supports this clone. Here the CDR3 DNA reads TGTGCTAGTGGTTTGGGACAGATTCCTCCCGGGGAGCTGTTTTTT. Protein product: CASGLGQIPPGELFF. V is TRBV12-5 and J is TRBJ2-2; D possibly corresponds to TRBD1 (5 bases). Trimming removed 1 base at V and 6 bases at J, with 12 bases between. CDR3 size: 15 residues. Germline lookup yields CDR1 LGHNT and CDR2 FRNRAP.

The chain employs TRBV11-2 and TRBJ2-1; 7 bases are a match to TRBD2. The CDR3 length is 16 residues. V lost 6 bases and J lost 0; bases outside the gene matches: 8. Germline V gene data show CDR1 as SGHAT and CDR2 as FQNNGV. The CDR3 DNA reads TGTGCCAGCAGTCACTTCGGGACTACCTCCTACAATGAGCAGTTCTTC. Its protein product is CASSHFGTTSYNEQFF.

The V call is TRBV2, the J call TRBJ1-5; tentative D call: TRBD1 (5 bases). Trimming removed 6 bases at V and 2 bases at J, with 20 bases between. The CDR3 is 17 residues long. Germline V gene lookup returns CDR1 SNHLY and CDR2 FYNNEI. Here the CDR3 DNA reads TGTGCCAGCAGACCTCGTGGCAGGGTCTCCGGCAATCAGCCCCAGCATTTT. Its protein product is CASRPRGRVSGNQPQHF.

The gene calls are TRBV30 and TRBJ2-5; 7 nucleotides line up with TRBD2. Germline CDR1 and CDR2: GTSNPN and SVGIG (reference sequence). The CDR3 has 11 amino acids. DNA for the CDR3: TGTGCTGCCGGGGGGCAAGAGACCCAGTACTTC. Its translation is CAAGGQETQYF.

This chain links TRBV6-1 with TRBJ2-3, with 7 bases aligning to TRBD1. The CDR3 length is 14 residues. V was clipped by 4 bases and J by 4 bases; unmatched bases: 5. Looked up from germline, CDR1 is MNHNS and CDR2 is SASEGT. DNA of the CDR3: TGTGCCAGCAGTGTAAGGGGGCCCGCAGATACGCAGTATTTT. Residues: CASSVRGPADTQYF.

This clone came up once. CDR3 nucleotides: TGCGCCAGCAGCTTAGGCCTAGCGGGGAGGGAGACCCAGTACTTC. This translates into CASSLGLAGRETQYF. The chain is built from TRBV5-1 and TRBJ2-5, with TRBD2 identical over 9 bases. The germline V gene has CDR1 SGHRS and CDR2 YFSETQ. Losses at the gene ends were 2 bases for V and 5 bases for J; bases not matched to a gene: 7. The CDR3 contains 15 residues.

The chain is built from TRBV4-2 and TRBJ2-1, with D possibly matching TRBD2 (7 bases). Trimming removed 0 bases at V and 0 bases at J, with 9 bases between. Germline V gene data show CDR1 as LGHNA and CDR2 as YNFKEQ. The CDR3 has 16 residues. The CDR3 spells CASSQEGGASYNEQFF. In DNA, the CDR3 is TGTGCCAGCAGCCAAGAGGGGGGGGCCTCCTACAATGAGCAGTTCTTC.

The chain is built from TRBV16 and TRBJ1-5, with D possibly being TRBD1 (5 bases). Germline CDR1 reads KGHSY; CDR2 reads FQNENV. Trimming stripped 4 bases from V and 2 bases from J, with 12 bases between. The CDR3 is 15 residues long. The CDR3 DNA sequence: TGTGCCAGCAGCCGAGGACAAGAAGGCAATCAGCCCCAGCATTTT. Its translation: CASSRGQEGNQPQHF.

The chain has TRBV13 and TRBJ2-1; the match to TRBD1 covers 9 bases. With 5 bases clipped from V and 6 bases from J, the junction kept 8 bases outside the gene matches. The germline CDR1 and CDR2 sequences are PRHDT and FYEKMQ (reference sequence). The CDR3 sequence is 15 residues long. The CDR3 spells CASSPETGGRNEQFF. In DNA, the CDR3 is TGTGCCAGCAGCCCAGAGACAGGGGGTCGCAATGAGCAGTTCTTC. The full variable domain, with the rest looked up from reference TRBV13 and TRBJ2-1, is AAGVIQSPRHLIKEKRETATLKCYPIPRHDTVYWYQQGPGQDPQFLISFYEKMQSDKGSIPDRFSAQQFSDYHSELNMSSLELGDSALYFCASSPETGGRNEQFFGPGTRLTVL.

J is TRBJ2-5 and V is TRBV27; 12 nucleotides align to TRBD2. Trimming removed 4 bases from V and 5 bases from J; junction bases left unmatched: 14. CDR3 length: 18 residues. Germline lookup yields CDR1 MNHEY and CDR2 SMNVEV (reference sequence). CDR3 sequence: CASSYLAGGPQGGETQYF. CDR3 coding DNA: TGTGCCAGCAGTTACCTAGCGGGGGGGCCCCAGGGCGGCGAGACCCAGTACTTC.

The chain recombines TRBV6-1 with TRBJ1-3; the D is unclear. The V gene lost 6 bases and the J gene lost 7 bases, with 16 bases spanning the gap. This CDR3 contains 14 residues. Germline loops: CDR1 MNHNS, CDR2 SASEGT. CDR3 DNA sequence: TGTGCCAGCAGCACAGATTCCATTAGGAACACCATATATTTT. Residues: CASSTDSIRNTIYF.

J is TRBJ1-4 and V is TRBV30; D is possibly TRBD1 (5 bases). V was shortened by 2 bases and J by 8 bases, with 12 bases between the two germline ends. The CDR3 is made up of 13 amino acids. In germline, CDR1 is GTSNPN, CDR2 SVGIG (reference sequence). The CDR3 sequence: CAWSLRTQEKLFF. The CDR3 DNA sequence: TGTGCCTGGAGTTTACGGACACAAGAAAAACTGTTTTTT.

This chain uses TRBV4-1 with TRBJ2-7, with D perhaps TRBD2 (6 bases). The CDR3 sequence is 17 residues long. Trimming removed 0 bases from V and 5 bases from J, with 20 bases in between. Germline assignment: CDR1 MGHRA and CDR2 YSYEKL. The CDR3 region is CASSQDPLVGGVHEQYF. The CDR3 nucleotides are TGCGCCAGCAGCCAAGATCCACTAGTTGGCGGGGTCCACGAGCAGTACTTC.

V is TRBV7-9 and J is TRBJ1-3; D call uncertain. CDR1 and CDR2 (germline): SEHNR, FQNEAQ (reference sequence). This CDR3 is built from 15 residues. V lost 7 bases to trimming and J lost 0 bases, with 13 bases between them. CDR3 in DNA: TGTGCCAGCATCCCCGGAGGCTCCTCTGGAAACACCATATATTTT. This encodes CASIPGGSSGNTIYF.

This chain joins TRBV19 and TRBJ2-5; 10 bases agree with TRBD2. The CDR3 is 15 residues long. CDR1 and CDR2 from the germline V gene are LNHDA and SQIVND (reference sequence). V lost 0 bases to trimming and J lost 7 bases; unmatched junction nucleotides: 5. CDR3 nucleotide sequence: TGTGCCAGTAGTATAGATAAGGCTAGCGGGGGGACCCAGTACTTC. This gives the protein CASSIDKASGGTQYF.

The rearrangement joins TRBV7-2 to TRBJ1-2, with a possible D match to TRBD1 (5 bases). Trimming took off 10 bases at V and 4 bases at J, with 19 bases between the two ends. This CDR3 is built from 14 residues. Germline loops: CDR1 SGHTA, CDR2 FQGNSA. CDR3 DNA sequence: TGTGCCACTTTCCGATCAGGGTTTGGCTATGGCTACACCTTC. Translated, it gives CATFRSGFGYGYTF.

The genes are TRBV5-1 and TRBJ1-2; TRBD1 aligns across 7 bases. J was trimmed by 2 bases and V by 0 bases; bases with no gene match: 4. The CDR3 has 15 amino acids. CDR1 is SGHRS and CDR2 is YFSETQ in the germline V gene. CDR3 nucleotide sequence: TGCGCCAGCAGCTTGGCGGGACAGCAGAACTATGGCTACACCTTC. Protein: CASSLAGQQNYGYTF. Drawing the rest from reference TRBV5-1 and TRBJ1-2, the complete variable domain is KAGVTQTPRYLIKTRGQQVTLSCSPISGHRSVSWYQQTPGQGLQFLFEYFSETQRNKGNFPGRFSGRQFSNSRSEMNVSTLELGDSALYLCASSLAGQQNYGYTFGSGTRLTVV.

J is TRBJ1-1 and V is TRBV9; D is ambiguous. V shed 2 bases and J shed 6 bases, with 11 bases lying between them. The CDR3 consists of 13 residues. The germline CDR1 and CDR2 sequences are SGDLS and YYNGEE. The CDR3 nucleotides read TGTGCCAGCAGCGTTGCGGGGTCGGCTGAAGCTTTCTTT. Translation: CASSVAGSAEAFF. Filled out from reference TRBV9 and TRBJ1-1, the complete variable domain reads DSGVTQTPKHLITATGQRVTLRCSPRSGDLSVYWYQQSLDQGLQFLIQYYNGEERAKGNILERFSAQQFPDLHSELNLSSLELGDSALYFCASSVAGSAEAFFGQGTRLTVV.

J is TRBJ1-1 and V is TRBV5-4; TRBD1 aligns across 10 bases. Germline lookup yields CDR1 SGHNT and CDR2 YYREEE (reference sequence). This CDR3 has 15 residues. V lost 3 bases and J lost 3; bases outside the gene matches: 5. The CDR3 coding sequence is TGTGCCAGCAGCTCGGGGACAGGGGAGGACACTGAAGCTTTCTTT. Amino acids: CASSSGTGEDTEAFF.